Shown below are 24 T cell receptor beta chains from a single sample sequenced in a study of regulatory T cells in long-lasting Graves disease. Time point: newly diagnosed GD, antithyroid drugs for less than 3 months. From PBMCs, RNA was extracted and then used to make the TCR library. The TCR beta library used iRepertoire HTBI primers with Arm-PCR amplification of CDR3. Using its own MiXCR run on the multiplex PCR reads, TCRdb lists one record per CDR3 protein. The sample includes 530,000 or so distinct CDR3 sequences, 13% of them seen just once. This sample also appeared in a second study, on T cells in Graves' hyperthyroidism and ophthalmopathy.

This specimen was peripheral blood mononuclear cells (PBMCs), taken at new diagnosis, from a patient treated with antithyroid drugs. These receptors were taken from a man aged 25-45 years with Graves disease.

This clonotype was found once. CDR3 protein: CSAVPSGTTPPGELFF. The CDR3 DNA is TGCAGTGCTGTTCCATCCGGGACTACCCCACCCGGGGAGCTGTTTTTT. The rearrangement links TRBV20-1 to TRBJ2-2; 7 nucleotides agree with TRBD2. This CDR3 spans 16 amino acids. Germline V gene sequence: CDR1 DFQATT, CDR2 SNEGSKA (reference sequence). V shed 5 bases, J shed 6 bases, and the junction held 15 bases outside the gene matches.

The chain has TRBV14 and TRBJ2-5; either TRBD1 or TRBD2 may supply D (5 bases each). The CDR3 totals 17 residues. Germline loops: CDR1 SGHDN, CDR2 FVKESK. Trimming shortened V by 1 base and J by 2 bases, and 17 bases separated the two germline ends. The CDR3 DNA is TGTGCCAGCAGCCAAGTGAAAGGGACCCCTCTACAAGAGACCCAGTACTTC. This sequence encodes CASSQVKGTPLQETQYF. Looking up the rest from reference TRBV14 and TRBJ2-5 gives the full variable domain: EAGVTQFPSHSVIEKGQTVTLRCDPISGHDNLYWYRRVMGKEIKFLLHFVKESKQDESGMPNNRFLAERTGGTYSTLKVQPAELEDSGVYFCASSQVKGTPLQETQYFGPGTRLLVL.

Only a few counts were recorded for this clonotype. The J gene is TRBJ2-1, the V gene TRBV3-1; tentatively, D is TRBD1 or TRBD2 (6 bases each). Germline lookup yields CDR1 LGHDT and CDR2 YNNKEL (reference sequence). V dropped 3 bases and J dropped 5 bases, with 17 bases sitting between them. The CDR3 sequence is 16 residues long. For the CDR3, the DNA is TGTGCCAGCAGCCAGGACGGGGGCTGGGGTGACAATGAGCAGTTCTTC. It codes for CASSQDGGWGDNEQFF.

The sample holds one count of this clonotype. The chain combines TRBV5-6 with TRBJ1-2; D uncertain. CDR1 and CDR2 (germline): SGHDT, YYEEEE. The CDR3 length is 13 residues. V was shortened by 2 bases and J by 8 bases, with 13 bases between the two germline ends. In DNA form, the CDR3 reads TGTGCCAGCAGCTTAAAGGGCCCCGGGGGCTACACCTTC. Encoded protein: CASSLKGPGGYTF. Variable domain in full (rest from reference TRBV5-6 and TRBJ1-2): DAGVTQSPTHLIKTRGQQVTLRCSPKSGHDTVSWYQQALGQGPQFIFQYYEEEERQRGNFPDRFSGHQFPNYSSELNVNALLLGDSALYLCASSLKGPGGYTFGSGTRLTVV.

Many counts were recorded for this clonotype. This chain links TRBV5-1 with TRBJ2-3; either TRBD1 or TRBD2 may fit D (5 bases each). V lost 2 bases and J 0 bases, leaving 10 bases between the germline ends. Looked up from germline, CDR1 is SGHRS and CDR2 is YFSETQ. This CDR3 contains 15 residues. This CDR3 is CASSFGGPSTDTQYF. CDR3 DNA sequence: TGCGCCAGCAGCTTTGGGGGACCCAGCACAGATACGCAGTATTTT.

On this clonotype: This clone may be a read error of a much larger clone one base away. The rearrangement links TRBV6-4 to TRBJ2-5, with D possibly matching TRBD1 (6 bases). With 3 bases removed from V and 1 base from J, the gap between germline ends came to 12 bases. This CDR3 is 15 amino acids long. In germline, CDR1 is MRHNA, CDR2 SNTAGT. The CDR3 bases are TGTGCCAGCAGTGATTTCAGGGGAACCCAAGAGACCCAGTACTTC. Residues: CASSDFRGTQETQYF.

In its sample, this clonotype was seen a few times. This CDR3 is CSASGRRITEAFF. In DNA form, the CDR3 reads TGCAGTGCTAGCGGGAGACGGATTACTGAAGCTTTCTTT. This chain links TRBV20-1 with TRBJ1-1; D remains ambiguous. V was clipped by 3 bases and J by 5 bases, with 13 bases between them. The CDR3 sequence is 13 residues long. Germline loops: CDR1 DFQATT, CDR2 SNEGSKA (reference sequence).

As regards this clonotype: This clone may be a read error of a much larger clone one base away. V and J are TRBV3-1 and TRBJ2-7; D gene unclear. V lost 4 bases to trimming and J lost 3 bases, with 7 bases between them. Germline CDR1 is LGHDT and CDR2 is YNNKEL (reference sequence). This CDR3 is built from 12 residues. CDR3 sequence: CASSRANYEQYF. The CDR3 DNA is TGTGCCAGCAGCCGGGCTAACTACGAGCAGTACTTC.

This clonotype was counted a few times. The rearrangement links TRBV5-1 to TRBJ2-1, with 8 nucleotides matching TRBD2. V was pared by 2 bases and J by 9 bases, with 4 bases of the junction left unmatched. Germline V gives CDR1 SGHRS, CDR2 YFSETQ. CDR3 size: 13 residues. The CDR3 protein is CASSFSGSIEQFF. The CDR3 DNA reads TGCGCCAGCAGCTTCAGCGGGAGTATTGAGCAGTTCTTC.

This clonotype has ten or more counts. This chain uses TRBV3-1 with TRBJ2-1; TRBD1 matches at 9 bases. Germline V gene data show CDR1 as LGHDT and CDR2 as YNNKEL (reference sequence). The V segment lost 3 bases and the J segment 6 bases; nucleotides outside the gene matches: 3. The CDR3 covers 14 residues. CDR3 loop: CASSHGTGFNEQFF. Here the CDR3 DNA reads TGTGCCAGCAGCCACGGGACAGGGTTCAATGAGCAGTTCTTC.

V is TRBV5-1 and J is TRBJ1-3; D might be TRBD1 (5 bases). The CDR3 consists of 15 residues. Per the germline V gene, CDR1 is SGHRS and CDR2 is YFSETQ. The germline V and J ends were trimmed by 1 base and 4 bases, with 12 bases remaining between them. For the CDR3, the DNA is TGCGCCAGCAGCTTGTACGGACAAGCAGGAAACACCATATATTTT. Amino acid sequence: CASSLYGQAGNTIYF.

This clonotype was seen ten or more times. J is TRBJ2-7 and V is TRBV20-1; the D is unclear. CDR1 DFQATT and CDR2 SNEGSKA come from the germline V gene (reference sequence). CDR3 length: 11 residues. V dropped 5 bases and J dropped 7 bases, with 12 bases sitting between them. The CDR3 DNA is TGCAGTGCTTCACTGGTGCTGGAGCAGTACTTC. Protein sequence: CSASLVLEQYF.

The table lists this clonotype with many counts. The J gene is TRBJ2-5, the V gene TRBV28; D remains ambiguous. The V gene lost 1 base and the J gene lost 5 bases, with 8 bases spanning the gap. The CDR3 runs 13 residues. The V gene's germline CDR1 is MDHEN and CDR2 SYDVKM. The CDR3 nucleotides read TGTGCCAGCAGTTTATCCGGCTGGGAGACCCAGTACTTC. Amino acid sequence: CASSLSGWETQYF. The full variable domain, completed using reference TRBV28 and TRBJ2-5, is DVKVTQSSRYLVKRTGEKVFLECVQDMDHENMFWYRQDPGLGLRLIYFSYDVKMKEKGDIPEGYSVSREKKERFSLILESASTNQTSMYLCASSLSGWETQYFGPGTRLLVL.

The rearrangement links TRBV20-1 to TRBJ2-7; no definite D call. Per the germline V gene, CDR1 is DFQATT and CDR2 is SNEGSKA (reference sequence). CDR3 length equals 16 residues. Deletions cut 3 bases from V and 0 bases from J, with 18 bases between. The CDR3 is CSASLVSTSSSYEQYF. CDR3 coding DNA: TGCAGTGCTAGTCTCGTGTCTACCTCGAGCTCCTACGAGCAGTACTTC.

This clonotype came up many times. V gene TRBV27 combines with J gene TRBJ1-4, with D uncertain. Trimming cost V 2 bases and J 7 bases, with 8 bases left between them. Germline V gives CDR1 MNHEY, CDR2 SMNVEV (reference sequence). CDR3 size: 13 residues. CDR3 DNA sequence: TGTGCCAGCAGTTTAAGCTGGGGTGAAAAACTGTTTTTT. Protein product: CASSLSWGEKLFF.

As to this clonotype: A much larger clone lies one base from this, so it may be a read error. The chain combines TRBV20-1 with TRBJ2-1; D might be TRBD1 or TRBD2, each matching 6 bases. This CDR3 region has 16 residues. Germline CDR1 is DFQATT and CDR2 is SNEGSKA (reference sequence). As DNA, the CDR3 is TGCGGTGCTCAGTGGTGGGTAGGGTATGGAGGGGGTGAGCAGTTCTTC. This translates into CGAQWWVGYGGGEQFF.

This clonotype has just a few counts. The V call is TRBV30, the J call TRBJ2-3; no clear D. The germline V gene encodes CDR1 GTSNPN and CDR2 SVGIG (reference sequence). Trimming left V 2 bases short and J 5 bases short, with 2 bases between. The CDR3 length is 10 residues. CDR3: CAWSRDTQYF. The DNA for the CDR3 is TGTGCCTGGAGTCGAGATACGCAGTATTTT.

The V gene is TRBV5-1, the J gene TRBJ1-2; unclear D gene. The CDR3 length is 17 residues. The germline V gene encodes CDR1 SGHRS and CDR2 YFSETQ. V was pared by 6 bases and J by 2 bases, with 23 bases between. The CDR3 here is CASTLGNRRPSNYGYTF. The CDR3 region has the DNA TGCGCCAGCACCCTAGGAAATAGGCGCCCTTCCAACTATGGCTACACCTTC. Combining the CDR3 with reference TRBV5-1 and TRBJ1-2 gives the whole variable domain KAGVTQTPRYLIKTRGQQVTLSCSPISGHRSVSWYQQTPGQGLQFLFEYFSETQRNKGNFPGRFSGRQFSNSRSEMNVSTLELGDSALYLCASTLGNRRPSNYGYTFGSGTRLTVV.

This clonotype was observed many times. J is TRBJ2-3 and V is TRBV5-1, with 7 bases that match TRBD2. The CDR3 runs to 16 residues. V lost 1 base, J lost 5 bases, and 10 bases stayed unmatched. Germline lookup yields CDR1 SGHRS and CDR2 YFSETQ. CDR3 DNA: TGCGCCAGCAGCTTGCTTCCGCGGGAGCAAATAGATACGCAGTATTTT. Translating it yields CASSLLPREQIDTQYF.

Note on this clonotype: A much larger clone lies one base from this, so it may be a read error. J is TRBJ1-5 and V is TRBV7-9; D gene ambiguous. The CDR3 runs to 16 residues. Germline V lookup: CDR1 SEHNR, CDR2 FQNEAQ (reference sequence). The chain's CDR3 is CVSSPRSGRYNQPQHF. CDR3 nucleotide sequence: TGTGTCAGCAGCCCTCGTAGTGGTCGGTACAATCAGCCCCAGCATTTT.

This clonotype has ten or more counts. The rearrangement uses TRBV28 and TRBJ2-5; D is perhaps TRBD1 or TRBD2 (5 bases each). Per germline, CDR1 MDHEN and CDR2 SYDVKM. Trimming left V 6 bases short and J 7 bases short, with 12 bases between. CDR3 length: 12 amino acids. CDR3: CASREAGTTQYF. The CDR3 DNA sequence: TGTGCCAGCAGAGAAGCAGGGACGACCCAGTACTTC.

At least ten counts were recorded for this clonotype. The chain carries TRBV10-2 and TRBJ2-7; TRBD1 aligns across 8 bases. The CDR3 covers 11 residues. Germline trimming cut 10 bases from V and 3 bases from J; bases unmatched to any gene: 2. Germline V CDR1 and CDR2: WSHSY, SAAADI. CDR3 in DNA: TGCGCCATTGGACAGGGCTACGAGCAGTACTTC. Amino acid sequence: CAIGQGYEQYF.

The rearrangement links TRBV10-3 to TRBJ2-7; the D gene is possibly TRBD1 (6 bases). V lost 11 bases, J lost 4 bases, and 18 bases lay in between. The CDR3 totals 13 residues. Per the germline V gene, CDR1 is ENHRY and CDR2 is SYGVKD. The CDR3 reads CAASLAGEYEQYF. DNA of the CDR3: TGTGCCGCGTCGTTGGCAGGGGAGTACGAGCAGTACTTC.

In its sample, this clonotype was seen many times. The genes are TRBV2 and TRBJ1-6; D possibly corresponds to TRBD1 (5 bases). Trimming cost V 10 bases and J 5 bases, with 15 bases left between them. This CDR3 region has 14 residues. Looked up from germline, CDR1 is SNHLY and CDR2 is FYNNEI. The CDR3, as DNA: TGTGCCACCATGAAAGGGGATAATAATTCACCCCTCCACTTT. Translation: CATMKGDNNSPLHF.